The present T cell receptor (beta chain) was sequenced within a study of T cells in Graves' hyperthyroidism and ophthalmopathy (dated by TCRdb to the late 2010s). Study-wide context: Peripheral blood was collected at initial diagnosis, before any treatment. The paper describes TCR Vbeta CDR3 sequencing of around 130 peripheral blood samples, made up of fewer than 50 ophthalmopathy patients, 70 to 80 hyperthyroidism patients and some 17 progressor patients. Thyroid tissue and blood T-cell repertoires from about six Graves' hyperthyroidism patients were also compared in the study. An independent validation cohort of some 18 hyperthyroidism patients and approximately 17 patients who later progressed to ophthalmopathy tested prospective prediction of ophthalmopathy. For training and testing, the 80 to 100 patients in the discovery cohort were randomly divided in a 7:3 ratio. To identify TCR V-J signatures that set the groups apart, the researchers used a discovery cohort of about a hundred patients, made up of 40 to 45 with Graves' ophthalmopathy and about 60 with stable Graves' hyperthyroidism. After sampling, hyperthyroidism patients received methimazole starting at 30 mg daily, and ophthalmopathy patients received high-dose intravenous methylprednisolone. General findings and caveats noted by the study authors: A model built on a 13 V-J signature distinguished ophthalmopathy from stable hyperthyroidism, reaching roughly 88% sensitivity and about 81% specificity in cross-validation and 80%/75% in testing. In validation, progression to ophthalmopathy was predicted by the model with approximately 67% sensitivity and around 75% specificity, a median of approximately 6.5 months before onset. No statistical method was used to fix the sample size in advance, and group allocation was not hidden from the investigators. Blood samples also contained most of the expanded thyroid clonotypes (frequency above 0.001), which suggests that blood repertoires may reflect thyroid immune responses.

Note on this clonotype: The target of this receptor is not known. No qualities accompany the bases; no much larger clone lies one base away.

CDR1 is given as SGHTA and CDR2 as FQGTGA, both from the germline V gene. Measured from the cysteine to the phenylalanine, the CDR3 is 16 residues long. The CDR3 DNA has 48 bases and is translated from base 1. The TCR beta CDR3 regions were amplified from the RNA transcripts. The TCR CDR3 was subjected to a first round of RT-PCR using the HTBI primer set and the Qiagen OneStep RT-PCR kit. Libraries were constructed in a second round of multiplex PCR, after which size selection and purification were carried out. Libraries were sequenced paired-end with 100 bp reads on an Illumina HiSeq2000. Concerning the study's data processing: Raw data were processed with SOAPnuke, discarding reads with adapters, uncalled bases, mean Phred below 15, or no exact constant-primer or identifier match. COPE v1.2.5 was used to merge high-quality paired reads, and clonotypes were defined as unique nucleotide sequences. Clonotypes were aligned to IMGT TRBV, TRBD and TRBJ reference segments using MiTCR v1.1. The analysis included only V-J combinations with a frequency above 0.0001, which together covered roughly 99% of the repertoires. A TCS score was defined as the ratio between F50 (clonal expansion) and ExV (chaos), using BLOSUM62-based TCRdist between CDR3 peptides within each V-J. Welch's t-statistics and random forest reduced 450 to 600 V-J features to 13, which were used in a naive Bayes classifier (R e1071). The similarity between thyroid and blood repertoires was quantified using the Morisita-Horn index. Using fastp at Q25 and MiXCR, TCRdb reprocessed the public reads and kept productive beta chains. Entries are consolidated by CDR3 protein sequence, retaining the most common genes and DNA. The V and J calls were not made by the authors but by TCRdb's processing. Here the sample has nearly 750,000 distinct CDR3 sequences; 30% to 40% occur a single time. The ten largest account for 31% of the sample.

A patient counted as having stable Graves' hyperthyroidism if no progression to ophthalmopathy occurred over 18 months of follow-up. Hyperthyroidism patients were aged 18 to 65 years and newly diagnosed, with disease duration of less than 2 months. The study excluded patients with uncontrolled infections, other autoimmune diseases, pregnancy or lactation. Diagnoses were established on the basis of clinical symptoms, serum thyroxine and TRAb, thyroid ultrasound, and orbital computed tomography. PBMCs were separated from 7.5 to 10 ml of fresh peripheral blood using Ficoll-Paque density gradient centrifugation. Total RNA was extracted using Trizol reagent, and RNA quality was assessed on an Agilent 2100 Bioanalyzer.

Recombination linked TRBV7-3 to TRBJ2-5, with 9 bases aligning to TRBD2. The J call is uncertain, as TRBJ2-1 better fits the DNA end. The TCR originated in a woman aged 35 to 49 with Graves' hyperthyroidism. The material sequenced was blood. The CDR3: CASSQSLLAGRHEQFF. Read as DNA, the sequence is TGTGCCAGCAGCCAATCCCTCCTAGCGGGAAGGCATGAGCAGTTCTTC.